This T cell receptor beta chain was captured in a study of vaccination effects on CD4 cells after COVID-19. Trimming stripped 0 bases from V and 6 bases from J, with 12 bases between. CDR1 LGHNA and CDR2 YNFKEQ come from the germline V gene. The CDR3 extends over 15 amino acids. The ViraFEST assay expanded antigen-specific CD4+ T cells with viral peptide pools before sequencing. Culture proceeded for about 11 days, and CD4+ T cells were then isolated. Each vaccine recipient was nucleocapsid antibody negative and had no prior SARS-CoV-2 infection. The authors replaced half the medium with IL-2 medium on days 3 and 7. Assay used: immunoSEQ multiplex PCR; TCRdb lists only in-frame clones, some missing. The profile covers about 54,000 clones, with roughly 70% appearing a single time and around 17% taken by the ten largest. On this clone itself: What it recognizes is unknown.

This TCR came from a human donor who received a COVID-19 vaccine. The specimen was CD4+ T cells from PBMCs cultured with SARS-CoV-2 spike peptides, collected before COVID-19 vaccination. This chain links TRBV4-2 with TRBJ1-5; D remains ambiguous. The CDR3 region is CASSQDEGGSQPQHF. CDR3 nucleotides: TGTGCCAGCAGCCAAGATGAGGGAGGGAGTCAGCCCCAGCATTTT.